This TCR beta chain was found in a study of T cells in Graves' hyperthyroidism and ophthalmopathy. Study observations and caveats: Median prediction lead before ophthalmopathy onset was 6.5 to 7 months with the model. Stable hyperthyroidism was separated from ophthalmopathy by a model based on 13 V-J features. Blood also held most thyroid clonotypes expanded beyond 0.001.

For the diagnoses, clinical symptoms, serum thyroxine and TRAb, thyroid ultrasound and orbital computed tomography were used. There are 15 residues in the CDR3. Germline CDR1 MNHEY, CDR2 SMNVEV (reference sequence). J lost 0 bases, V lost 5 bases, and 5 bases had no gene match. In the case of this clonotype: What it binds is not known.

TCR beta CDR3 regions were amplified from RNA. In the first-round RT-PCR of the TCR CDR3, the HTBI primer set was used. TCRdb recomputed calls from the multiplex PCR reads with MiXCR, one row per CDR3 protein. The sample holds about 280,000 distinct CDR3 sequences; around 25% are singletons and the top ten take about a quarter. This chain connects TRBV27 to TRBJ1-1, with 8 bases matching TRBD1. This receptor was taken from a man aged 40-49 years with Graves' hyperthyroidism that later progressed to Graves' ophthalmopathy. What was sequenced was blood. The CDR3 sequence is CASSDRGGVNTEAFF. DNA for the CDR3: TGTGCCAGCAGTGACAGGGGAGGGGTGAACACTGAAGCTTTCTTT.